These T cell receptor beta chains were read from a single sample in a study of Ad26.COV2.S vaccination and SARS-CoV-2 variants. TCRdb's table, derived via immunoSEQ multiplex PCR, lists solely in-frame clones and lacks some. This sample has under 550,000 clones, with roughly 90% found just once. This sample comprised peripheral blood, obtained in a trial of Ad26.COV2.S vaccine versus placebo. The receptors stem from a person between 18 and 59 years old who received the Ad26.COV2.S COVID-19 vaccine or a placebo. The CDR3 runs from the conserved cysteine through the conserved F or W. D genes are given only for firm matches. Rows may omit the clone size; those that give it use once, few, many or a size class.

CDR3nt: TGTGCCAGCAGCCCCAGGGACTCCAAAGCTAACTATGGCTACACCTTC
CDR3aa: CASSPRDSKANYGYTF
v_gene: TRBV9
d_gene: NA
abundance: NA
len: 16
j_gene: TRBJ1-2

CDR3nt: TGTGCCAGCAGCTTAGGGGAAAAAGCCGGGATGCTGTTTTTT
CDR3aa: CASSLGEKAGMLFF
v_gene: TRBV11-1
d_gene: NA
abundance: NA
len: 14
j_gene: TRBJ1-4

CDR3nt: TGTGCCAGCAGTTCTGAGGCGGTGGCCGAGCAGTACTTC
CDR3aa: CASSSEAVAEQYF
v_gene: TRBV11-1
d_gene: NA
abundance: NA
len: 13
j_gene: TRBJ2-7

CDR3nt: TGTGCCAGTAGTATTCAGGGGGCTTACGGCTACACCTTC
CDR3aa: CASSIQGAYGYTF
v_gene: TRBV19
d_gene: TRBD1
abundance: NA
len: 13
j_gene: TRBJ1-2

CDR3nt: TGTGCCAGCAGTGACCCGATAAGACAGGGGACTCAGCCCCAGCATTTT
CDR3aa: CASSDPIRQGTQPQHF
v_gene: TRBV6-4
d_gene: TRBD1
abundance: NA
len: 16
j_gene: TRBJ1-5

CDR3nt: TGTGCCAGCAGCTTAGATGGGACCAGGGCCAATGAGCAGTTCTTC
CDR3aa: CASSLDGTRANEQFF
v_gene: TRBV11-3
d_gene: NA
abundance: NA
len: 15
j_gene: TRBJ2-1

CDR3nt: TGTGCCAGCAGTTACTCGAGAGCGGTTCGGAGCTCCTACAATGAGCAGTTCTTC
CDR3aa: CASSYSRAVRSSYNEQFF
v_gene: TRBV6-2/TRBV6-3
d_gene: NA
abundance: NA
len: 18
j_gene: TRBJ2-1

CDR3nt: TGTGCCAGCAGCCTCGGCGGGACAGGGGGCTTGGGCTACACCTTC
CDR3aa: CASSLGGTGGLGYTF
v_gene: TRBV9
d_gene: TRBD1
abundance: NA
len: 15
j_gene: TRBJ1-2

CDR3nt: TGCAGTGCTAGTGGGAGGGGGGCAGGGGTTCCGTACGAGCAGTACTTC
CDR3aa: CSASGRGAGVPYEQYF
v_gene: TRBV20-1
d_gene: NA
abundance: NA
len: 16
j_gene: TRBJ2-7

CDR3nt: TGTGCCAGCAGACTACAGGGACGGCATACCGAGCAGTACTTC
CDR3aa: CASRLQGRHTEQYF
v_gene: TRBV28
d_gene: NA
abundance: NA
len: 14
j_gene: TRBJ2-7

CDR3nt: TGTGCCAGCAGGGAACTGATGGTTGAAAAACTGTTTTTT
CDR3aa: CASRELMVEKLFF
v_gene: TRBV7-2
d_gene: NA
abundance: NA
len: 13
j_gene: TRBJ1-4

CDR3nt: TGTGCCAGCAGTCCCGGTGGAACAGCGGGGAACACCGGGGAGCTGTTTTTT
CDR3aa: CASSPGGTAGNTGELFF
v_gene: TRBV3-1/TRBV3-2
d_gene: NA
abundance: NA
len: 17
j_gene: TRBJ2-2

CDR3nt: TGTGCCAGCAGCTCGGGACCCGGGACTGAAGCTTTCTTT
CDR3aa: CASSSGPGTEAFF
v_gene: TRBV5-4
d_gene: NA
abundance: NA
len: 13
j_gene: TRBJ1-1

CDR3nt: TGTGCCAGCAGCTTTTCCCCACCTCGGGGCCCAGGAGAGACCCAGTACTTC
CDR3aa: CASSFSPPRGPGETQYF
v_gene: TRBV7-2
d_gene: NA
abundance: once
len: 17
j_gene: TRBJ2-5

CDR3nt: TGTGCCACAAAGGGTACGTTGGGAGGATCCCTCCACTTT
CDR3aa: CATKGTLGGSLHF
v_gene: TRBV6-5
d_gene: NA
abundance: once
len: 13
j_gene: TRBJ1-6

CDR3nt: TGTGCCAGCAGCTCCCGGGCAGGGTGGGGCACCGGGGAGCTGTTTTTT
CDR3aa: CASSSRAGWGTGELFF
v_gene: TRBV28
d_gene: NA
abundance: NA
len: 16
j_gene: TRBJ2-2

CDR3nt: TGTGCCAGCAGCACCCCAACCGGGGAGCTGTTTTTT
CDR3aa: CASSTPTGELFF
v_gene: TRBV7-9
d_gene: NA
abundance: NA
len: 12
j_gene: TRBJ2-2

CDR3nt: TGTGCCAGCAGCGTAGGGGCGGGAACTAATGAAAAACTGTTTTTT
CDR3aa: CASSVGAGTNEKLFF
v_gene: TRBV9
d_gene: NA
abundance: NA
len: 15
j_gene: TRBJ1-4

CDR3nt: TGCGCCAGCAGCCAAGATCCGGGACAGACGAATGAGCAGTTCTTC
CDR3aa: CASSQDPGQTNEQFF
v_gene: TRBV4-3
d_gene: TRBD1
abundance: NA
len: 15
j_gene: TRBJ2-1

CDR3nt: TGTGCCAGCAGCCCAGCAGGGGGAGCACCCCTCCACTTT
CDR3aa: CASSPAGGAPLHF
v_gene: TRBV7-8
d_gene: TRBD1
abundance: NA
len: 13
j_gene: TRBJ1-6

CDR3nt: TGCAGCGTTGAAGACGTGGGGCTCTTCATGGGCTACGAGCAGTACTTC
CDR3aa: CSVEDVGLFMGYEQYF
v_gene: TRBV29-1
d_gene: NA
abundance: NA
len: 16
j_gene: TRBJ2-7

CDR3nt: TGTGCCAGCAGCCACCCGAGACACACCTCTGGAAACACCATATATTTT
CDR3aa: CASSHPRHTSGNTIYF
v_gene: TRBV14
d_gene: NA
abundance: few
len: 16
j_gene: TRBJ1-3

CDR3nt: TGTGCCAGTCGGGACTACCCGAACACCGGGGAGCTGTTTTTT
CDR3aa: CASRDYPNTGELFF
v_gene: TRBV19
d_gene: TRBD2
abundance: NA
len: 14
j_gene: TRBJ2-2

CDR3nt: TGTGCCAGCAGCTTCGCCAGAGGGCTCACCGGGGAGCTGTTTTTT
CDR3aa: CASSFARGLTGELFF
v_gene: TRBV7-9
d_gene: NA
abundance: NA
len: 15
j_gene: TRBJ2-2

CDR3nt: TGTGCCAGCAGCTTAGGGGGACGGAGCAATCAGCCCCAGCATTTT
CDR3aa: CASSLGGRSNQPQHF
v_gene: TRBV7-2
d_gene: NA
abundance: NA
len: 15
j_gene: TRBJ1-5

CDR3nt: TGTGCCAGCAGCCGACAGCTAAGAAACACCATATATTTT
CDR3aa: CASSRQLRNTIYF
v_gene: TRBV2
d_gene: NA
abundance: NA
len: 13
j_gene: TRBJ1-3

CDR3nt: TGTGCCAGCAGCGTAGAAGGCTCTGGAAACACCATATATTTT
CDR3aa: CASSVEGSGNTIYF
v_gene: TRBV9
d_gene: NA
abundance: NA
len: 14
j_gene: TRBJ1-3

CDR3nt: TGTGCCAGCAGTTTCGGGACTAGCGGGGGCCTTTACAATGAGCAGTTCTTC
CDR3aa: CASSFGTSGGLYNEQFF
v_gene: TRBV28
d_gene: TRBD2
abundance: once
len: 17
j_gene: TRBJ2-1

CDR3nt: TGTGCCTGGAGTGTCGGGGGGTCCACAGATACGCAGTATTTT
CDR3aa: CAWSVGGSTDTQYF
v_gene: TRBV30
d_gene: TRBD2
abundance: NA
len: 14
j_gene: TRBJ2-3

CDR3nt: TGCGCCAGCAGCCAAGTAGGAACAGGGGGCAGGAATGAAAAACTGTTTTTT
CDR3aa: CASSQVGTGGRNEKLFF
v_gene: TRBV4-1
d_gene: TRBD1
abundance: NA
len: 17
j_gene: TRBJ1-4

CDR3nt: TGTGCCACCAGTGATCTGTTTGACAGCGGCTACACCTTC
CDR3aa: CATSDLFDSGYTF
v_gene: TRBV24-1
d_gene: NA
abundance: NA
len: 13
j_gene: TRBJ1-2

CDR3nt: TGTGCCAGCAGTTACATGGAGAGCACCGGGGAGCTGTTTTTT
CDR3aa: CASSYMESTGELFF
v_gene: TRBV6-6
d_gene: NA
abundance: NA
len: 14
j_gene: TRBJ2-2

CDR3nt: TGCGCCAGCAGCTTGGACCCGACAGGGAACAATGAGCAGTTCTTC
CDR3aa: CASSLDPTGNNEQFF
v_gene: TRBV5-1
d_gene: TRBD1
abundance: NA
len: 15
j_gene: TRBJ2-1

CDR3nt: TGTGCCAGCACTACCCCCCCGGGTAACCCTCGGCCCCAGCATTTT
CDR3aa: CASTTPPGNPRPQHF
v_gene: TRBV9
d_gene: NA
abundance: NA
len: 15
j_gene: TRBJ1-5

CDR3nt: TGTGCCAGCAGCTTAATTATTCACGACAGGGTCTTCTACGAGCAGTACTTC
CDR3aa: CASSLIIHDRVFYEQYF
v_gene: TRBV11-2
d_gene: TRBD1
abundance: NA
len: 17
j_gene: TRBJ2-7